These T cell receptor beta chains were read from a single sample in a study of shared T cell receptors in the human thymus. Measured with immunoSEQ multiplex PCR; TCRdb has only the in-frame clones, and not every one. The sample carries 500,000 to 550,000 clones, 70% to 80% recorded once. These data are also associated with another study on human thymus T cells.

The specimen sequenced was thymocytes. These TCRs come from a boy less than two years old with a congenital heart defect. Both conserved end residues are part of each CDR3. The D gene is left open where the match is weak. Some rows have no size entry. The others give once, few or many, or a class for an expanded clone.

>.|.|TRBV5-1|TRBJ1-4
CASSLAGGSNEKLFF
TGCGCCAGCAGCTTGGCCGGGGGGTCTAATGAAAAACTGTTTTTT
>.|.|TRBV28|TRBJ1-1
CASINRDGEAFF
TGTGCCAGCATTAACAGGGATGGTGAAGCTTTCTTT
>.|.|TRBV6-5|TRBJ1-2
CASSSQGCGYTF
TGTGCCAGCAGCTCCCAGGGGTGCGGCTACACCTTC
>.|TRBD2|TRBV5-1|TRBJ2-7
CASRHEAHSGRYEQYF
TGCGCCAGCCGACACGAGGCGCATAGCGGGAGGTACGAGCAGTACTTC
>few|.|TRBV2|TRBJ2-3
CASSEGGPSTDTQYF
TGTGCCAGCAGTGAAGGCGGGCCGAGCACAGATACGCAGTATTTT
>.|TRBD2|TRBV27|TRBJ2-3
CASSLIPLAGGTDTQYF
TGTGCCAGCAGTTTAATTCCCCTAGCGGGAGGAACAGATACGCAGTATTTT
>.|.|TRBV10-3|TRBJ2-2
CATRTGGADGELFF
TGTGCCACCCGGACGGGGGGCGCAGACGGGGAGCTGTTTTTT
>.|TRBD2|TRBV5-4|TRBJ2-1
CASSLWTSGRARAYNEQFF
TGTGCCAGCAGCTTGTGGACTAGCGGGAGGGCCAGGGCCTACAATGAGCAGTTCTTC
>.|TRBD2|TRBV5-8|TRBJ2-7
CASRLGTAGERYEQYF
TGTGCCAGCAGGTTGGGGACCGCGGGAGAACGCTACGAGCAGTACTTC
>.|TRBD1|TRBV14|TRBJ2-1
CASSLGQGKHEQFF
TGTGCCAGCAGCCTGGGACAGGGGAAACATGAGCAGTTCTTC
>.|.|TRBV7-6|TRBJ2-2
CASRADGLTNTGELFF
TGTGCCAGCAGGGCAGACGGACTAACGAACACCGGGGAGCTGTTTTTT
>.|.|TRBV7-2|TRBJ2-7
CASSLRRTAYEQYF
TGTGCCAGCAGCCTAAGAAGGACAGCTTACGAGCAGTACTTC
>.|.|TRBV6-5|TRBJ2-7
CASSYSVPRTAYEQYF
TGTGCCAGCAGTTACTCGGTCCCCAGGACAGCTTACGAGCAGTACTTC
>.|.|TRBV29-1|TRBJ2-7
CSVEDRGKQYF
TGCAGCGTTGAAGATCGGGGGAAGCAGTACTTC
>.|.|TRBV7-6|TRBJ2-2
CASSLEASSSTGELFF
TGTGCCAGCAGCTTAGAAGCGTCTAGCAGTACCGGGGAGCTGTTTTTT
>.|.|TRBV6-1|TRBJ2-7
CATRVRDSYYEQYF
TGTGCCACAAGAGTCCGGGACTCTTACTACGAGCAGTACTTC
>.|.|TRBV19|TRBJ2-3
CASSSRQTDTQYF
TGTGCCAGTAGTTCGAGACAGACAGATACGCAGTATTTT
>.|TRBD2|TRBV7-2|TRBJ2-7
CASSFTGTSGQGTYEQYF
TGTGCCAGCAGCTTTACGGGGACTAGCGGACAAGGTACCTACGAGCAGTACTTC
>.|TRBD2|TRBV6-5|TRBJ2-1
CASSYSLAGAQNEQFF
TGTGCCAGCAGTTACTCTCTAGCGGGAGCTCAAAATGAGCAGTTCTTC
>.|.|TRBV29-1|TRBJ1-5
CRWRAGKPRDQPQHF
TGCAGGTGGAGAGCAGGGAAGCCACGCGATCAGCCCCAGCATTTT
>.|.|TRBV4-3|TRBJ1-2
CASSQTDREPNYGYTF
TGCGCCAGCAGCCAAACGGACAGAGAGCCTAACTATGGCTACACCTTC
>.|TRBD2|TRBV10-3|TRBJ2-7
CAISGLAAQDEQYF
TGTGCCATCAGTGGACTAGCGGCCCAGGACGAGCAGTACTTC
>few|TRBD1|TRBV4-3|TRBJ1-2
CASSPGQGGNYGYTF
TGCGCCAGCAGCCCTGGACAGGGGGGCAACTATGGCTACACCTTC
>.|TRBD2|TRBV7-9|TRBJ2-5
CASSSWVGTRQETQYF
TGTGCCAGCAGCTCCTGGGTGGGGACTAGACAAGAGACCCAGTACTTC
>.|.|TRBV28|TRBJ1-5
CASSSTEYSNQPQHF
TGTGCCAGCAGTTCAACAGAATACAGCAATCAGCCCCAGCATTTT
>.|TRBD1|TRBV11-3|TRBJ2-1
CASSHEDRVNEQFF
TGTGCCAGCAGCCATGAGGACAGGGTCAATGAGCAGTTCTTC
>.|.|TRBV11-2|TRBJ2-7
CASSSKIALHYEQYF
TGTGCCAGCAGCTCGAAGATAGCACTTCACTACGAGCAGTACTTC
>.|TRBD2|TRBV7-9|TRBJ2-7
CASSRFWGLAGTTSYEQYF
TGTGCCAGCAGCCGGTTCTGGGGGCTAGCGGGAACCACCTCCTACGAGCAGTACTTC
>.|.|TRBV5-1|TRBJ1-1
CASGRLPGKGLRTEAFF
TGCGCCAGCGGACGCCTCCCGGGAAAGGGTTTAAGGACTGAAGCTTTCTTT
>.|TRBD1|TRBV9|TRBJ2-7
CASSVGEDGQGAYRSYEQYF
TGTGCCAGCAGCGTAGGAGAGGATGGACAGGGAGCCTATCGCTCCTACGAGCAGTACTTC
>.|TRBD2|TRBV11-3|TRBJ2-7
CASSLRPLGSGARAYEQYF
TGTGCCAGCAGCTTACGGCCCTTGGGAAGCGGGGCACGGGCCTACGAGCAGTACTTC
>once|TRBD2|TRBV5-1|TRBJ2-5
CASSLAGRPPRETQYF
TGCGCCAGCAGTCTAGCGGGGCGCCCCCCAAGAGAGACCCAGTACTTC
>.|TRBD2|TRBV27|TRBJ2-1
CASSLPHGRERGNEQFF
TGTGCCAGCAGTTTGCCCCATGGGCGGGAGAGGGGCAATGAGCAGTTCTTC
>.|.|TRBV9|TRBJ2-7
CASSQGSGEIHEQYF
TGTGCCAGCAGCCAGGGGAGCGGGGAGATCCACGAGCAGTACTTC
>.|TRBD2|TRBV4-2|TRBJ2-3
CASSQDGGTSGSEQYF
TGTGCCAGCAGCCAAGATGGGGGGACTAGCGGGAGTGAGCAGTATTTT
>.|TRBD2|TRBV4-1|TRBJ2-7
CASAPIWGSVKREEDEQYF
TGCGCCAGCGCTCCAATCTGGGGGAGTGTGAAGCGGGAGGAAGACGAGCAGTACTTC
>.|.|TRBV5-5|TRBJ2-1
CASSLEATRDNEQFF
TGTGCCAGCAGCTTGGAGGCCACCAGGGACAATGAGCAGTTCTTC
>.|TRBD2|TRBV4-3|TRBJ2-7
CASSQDAIGLAGGVDEQYF
TGCGCCAGCAGCCAAGACGCAATAGGACTAGCGGGAGGAGTCGACGAGCAGTACTTC
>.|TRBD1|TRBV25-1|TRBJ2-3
CASSTPGQGNEGTDTQYF
TGTGCCAGCAGTACACCGGGACAGGGGAATGAGGGCACAGATACGCAGTATTTT
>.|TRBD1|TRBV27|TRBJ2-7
CASSLLDREEPEQYF
TGTGCCAGCAGTCTTCTGGACAGGGAGGAACCCGAGCAGTACTTC
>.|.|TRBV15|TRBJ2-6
CATRRGRGSGANVLTF
TGTGCCACCAGGAGAGGGCGAGGCTCTGGGGCCAACGTCCTGACTTTC
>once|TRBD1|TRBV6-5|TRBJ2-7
CASSRLRDRADEQYF
TGTGCCAGCAGTCGACTACGGGACAGGGCCGACGAGCAGTACTTC
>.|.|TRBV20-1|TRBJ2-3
CSARTVHTQYF
TGCAGTGCCCGGACTGTGCATACGCAGTATTTT
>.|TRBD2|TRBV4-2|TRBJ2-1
CASSQDSSSGGKIYNEQFF
TGTGCCAGCAGCCAAGATTCGTCTAGCGGCGGCAAAATTTACAATGAGCAGTTCTTC
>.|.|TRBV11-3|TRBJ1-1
CASSFNGANTEAFF
TGTGCCAGCAGCTTCAATGGGGCGAACACTGAAGCTTTCTTT